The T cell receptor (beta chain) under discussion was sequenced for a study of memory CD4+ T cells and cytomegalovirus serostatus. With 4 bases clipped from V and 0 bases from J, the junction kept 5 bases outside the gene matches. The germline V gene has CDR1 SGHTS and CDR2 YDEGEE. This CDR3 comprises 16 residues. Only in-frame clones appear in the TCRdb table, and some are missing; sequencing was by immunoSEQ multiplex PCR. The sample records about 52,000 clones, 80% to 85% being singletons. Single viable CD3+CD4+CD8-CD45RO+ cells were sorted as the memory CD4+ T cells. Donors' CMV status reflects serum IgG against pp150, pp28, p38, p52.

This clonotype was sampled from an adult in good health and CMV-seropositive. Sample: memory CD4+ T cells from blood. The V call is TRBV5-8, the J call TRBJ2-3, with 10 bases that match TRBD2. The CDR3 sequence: CASSTSSGRSTDTQYF. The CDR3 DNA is TGTGCCAGCAGCACGAGTAGCGGGAGGAGCACAGATACGCAGTATTTT. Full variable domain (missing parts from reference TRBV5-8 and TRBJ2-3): EAGVTQSPTHLIKTRGQQATLRCSPISGHTSVYWYQQALGLGLQFLLWYDEGEERNRGNFPPRFSGRQFPNYSSELNVNALELEDSALYLCASSTSSGRSTDTQYFGPGTRLTVL.